Below are 9 T cell receptor beta chains sequenced from a single sample in a study of molecular identifiers for immune sequencing clone quantification. Each CDR3 protein gets one entry after TCRdb re-called the PCR reads with MiXCR. The data contain roughly 93,000 distinct CDR3 sequences, around 20% of them singletons. Sequenced sample: naive CD8+ T cells from blood, with Jurkat cell RNA spiked in. Subset noted: FACS-sorted CD8+CD4-CCR7+CD45RA+ naive T cells. These receptors all stem from a human donor in good health. Some libraries in this study had Jurkat cell RNA spiked in.

This clonotype was detected many times. V is TRBV7-9 and J is TRBJ1-1; TRBD1 aligns across 12 bases. J gave up 7 bases and V 1 base, and 7 bases lay outside the gene matches. The V gene's germline CDR1 is SEHNR and CDR2 FQNEAQ (reference sequence). The CDR3 is 16 amino acids. The CDR3, as DNA: TGTGCCAGCAGCTTAGGGCCGGGACAGGGGGCTTATGAAGCTTTCTTT. Its protein product is CASSLGPGQGAYEAFF.

A note on this clonotype: This may stem from a read error, because a much larger clone lies one nucleotide away. V and J are TRBV4-3 and TRBJ1-2; TRBD1 matches at 9 bases. J was trimmed by 2 bases and V by 0 bases; bases with no gene match: 1. Germline V CDR1 and CDR2: LGHNA, YSLEER. The CDR3 loop spans 15 amino acids. The CDR3 coding sequence is TGCGCCAGCAGCCAAGATACAGGGGGCAACTATGGCTACACCTTC. Translated: CASSQDTGGNYGYTF.

This clonotype was counted at least ten times. This chain uses TRBV30 with TRBJ2-7, with D possibly TRBD2 on 5 matching bases. The germline V and J ends were trimmed by 4 bases and 2 bases, with 9 bases remaining between them. The CDR3 is made up of 12 amino acids. Germline assignment: CDR1 GTSNPN and CDR2 SVGIG (reference sequence). CDR3 protein: CAWNEGPYEQYF. CDR3 DNA: TGTGCCTGGAATGAGGGCCCCTACGAGCAGTACTTC.

To note about this clonotype: A much larger clone lies a single base off, so this may be a read error. The rearrangement uses TRBV7-6 and TRBJ2-3, with 9 positions matching TRBD1. The V gene's germline CDR1 is SGHVS and CDR2 FNYEAQ. This CDR3 spans 14 amino acids. This chain's CDR3 is CASSPGQGTDTRYF. The CDR3 coding sequence is TGTGCCAGCAGCCCGGGACAGGGCACAGATACGCGGTATTTT.

This clonotype occurred many times. The chain has TRBV7-6 and TRBJ1-6; no definite D call. Germline-derived CDR1 and CDR2 are SGHVS and FNYEAQ. Trimming stripped 6 bases from V and 0 bases from J, with 21 bases between. The CDR3 sequence is 19 residues long. CDR3 DNA: TGTGCCAGCAGTCCGCGGGCACAGTCTGTGAGCTCCTATAATTCACCCCTCCACTTT. Translating gives CASSPRAQSVSSYNSPLHF.

This clonotype came up once. The V call is TRBV28, the J call TRBJ2-3, with a weak D call TRBD2 (6 bases). This CDR3 spans 15 amino acids. Per germline, CDR1 MDHEN and CDR2 SYDVKM. Trimming took 6 bases from V and 2 from J, leaving 15 bases between them. CDR3 coding DNA: TGTGCCAGCAGCCGAAGGGACTTACACACAGATACGCAGTATTTT. Translated, it gives CASSRRDLHTDTQYF.

The gene calls are TRBV2 and TRBJ2-5; D is possibly TRBD2 (6 bases). This CDR3 region has 16 residues. V was clipped by 4 bases and J by 1 base, with 16 bases between them. In germline, CDR1 is SNHLY, CDR2 FYNNEI. The CDR3 spells CASSAQTNGSQETQYF. The CDR3 coding sequence is TGTGCCAGCAGTGCTCAGACTAACGGGAGCCAAGAGACCCAGTACTTC. The whole variable domain, remainder taken from reference TRBV2 and TRBJ2-5, is EPEVTQTPSHQVTQMGQEVILRCVPISNHLYFYWYRQILGQKVEFLVSFYNNEISEKSEIFDDQFSVERPDGSNFTLKIRSTKLEDSAMYFCASSAQTNGSQETQYFGPGTRLLVL.

There are many counts of this clonotype. This sequence joins TRBV9 and TRBJ2-7, with D uncertain. The CDR3 has 12 amino acids. Deletions cut 3 bases from V and 1 base from J, with 5 bases between. CDR1 is SGDLS, CDR2 YYNGEE, per germline. CDR3 in amino acids: CASSDGSYEQYF. The CDR3 nucleotides are TGTGCCAGCAGCGACGGGTCCTACGAGCAGTACTTC.

This clonotype has a count of ten or more. The chain joins TRBV5-1 to TRBJ2-7, with a tentative D call TRBD1 (6 bases). Germline V CDR1 and CDR2: SGHRS, YFSETQ. CDR3 length: 15 amino acids. The V and J ends lost 0 bases and 6 bases respectively, with 16 bases between them. CDR3 nucleotides: TGCGCCAGCAGCTTGGCTACAGGGCCTGTTTCCGAGCAGTACTTC. Protein sequence: CASSLATGPVSEQYF.